These 9 T cell receptor beta chains came from one sample sequenced in a study of blood T cells in healthy people across ages. Combining a sample-barcoded 5' primer with a J-beta primer mix, a second PCR ran for roughly 6 to 12 cycles. TCRdb re-called the 5' RACE reads with MiXCR, one entry per CDR3 protein. Seen here are hundreds of thousands of distinct CDR3 sequences, around two fifths observed once, and the top ten hold approximately 19%. The specimen sequenced was blood. These receptors originate from a man aged 55 to 70 in good health.

This clonotype has only a few counts. J is TRBJ2-3 and V is TRBV6-6; either TRBD1 or TRBD2 may supply D (6 bases each). The V gene's germline CDR1 is MNHNY and CDR2 SVGAGI (reference sequence). CDR3 length: 14 residues. V was cut by 8 bases and J by 2 bases, with 14 bases left in between. The chain's CDR3 is CASSEGGHTDTQYF. Written as DNA, the CDR3 is TGTGCCAGCTCAGAGGGGGGTCACACAGATACGCAGTATTTT.

The genes are TRBV12-5 and TRBJ2-5, with D perhaps TRBD1 (5 bases). V was trimmed by 0 bases and J by 2 bases, leaving 10 bases between them. Germline-derived CDR1 and CDR2 are LGHNT and FRNRAP. The length of the CDR3 is 15 residues. The CDR3 DNA sequence: TGTGCTAGTGGTTTGGTGCAGGGTATACAAGAGACCCAGTACTTC. It specifies CASGLVQGIQETQYF.

V gene TRBV20-1 combines with J gene TRBJ2-1, with 12 bases fitting TRBD2. The CDR3 runs to 15 residues. J was trimmed by 7 bases and V by 2 bases; bases with no gene match: 6. The germline V gene has CDR1 DFQATT and CDR2 SNEGSKA (reference sequence). CDR3 bases: TGCAGTGCTAGAAGACTAGCGGGGGTAGAAAATGAGCAGTTCTTC. This sequence encodes CSARRLAGVENEQFF.

The CDR3 region is CASSVGGVMSDNEQFF. The CDR3 DNA reads TGTGCCAGCAGCGTAGGTGGGGTCATGTCTGACAATGAGCAGTTCTTC. This chain uses TRBV9 with TRBJ2-1; the D is unclear. Germline CDR1 reads SGDLS; CDR2 reads YYNGEE. Trimming pared 0 bases from V and 5 bases from J, leaving 15 bases between. This CDR3 region has 16 residues.

The count of this clonotype is one. A read error may produce the germline difference seen at one junction end. The rearrangement joins TRBV11-3 to TRBJ2-1; no definite D call. Germline CDR1 SGHNT, CDR2 YENEEA. The CDR3 sequence is 14 residues long. DNA for the CDR3: TGTGCCAGCAGCTCACATATTGGGGTCAATGAGCCGTACTTC. Amino acids: CASSSHIGVNEPYF.

This chain joins TRBV4-3 and TRBJ2-5, with 9 bases that match TRBD1. This CDR3 comprises 16 residues. J gave up 11 bases and V 3 bases, and 16 bases lay outside the gene matches. Germline V gene data show CDR1 as LGHNA and CDR2 as YSLEER. The CDR3 DNA sequence: TGCGCCAGCAGCCAGCAGGCGGGACAGGGAATGTGGGAGCAGTACTTC. Translating gives CASSQQAGQGMWEQYF.

This chain joins TRBV2 and TRBJ1-6; 9 nucleotides line up with TRBD1. The CDR3 sequence is 15 residues long. The trim removed 3 bases at V and 11 bases at J, leaving 8 bases unmatched. Germline V lookup: CDR1 SNHLY, CDR2 FYNNEI. Here the CDR3 DNA reads TGTGCCAGCAGTGACCCTGGACAGGGGTTAGCACCCCTCCACTTT. Its protein product is CASSDPGQGLAPLHF.

To note about this clonotype: A junction boundary mismatches the germline segment, possibly from a read error. The V and J genes are TRBV7-2 and TRBJ2-5; the D is unclear. This CDR3 comprises 14 residues. Germline assignment: CDR1 SGHTA and CDR2 FQGNSA. CDR3 loop: CASGLRRLQETQYF. CDR3 nucleotides: TGTGCCAGCGGCTTAAGGCGGTTACAAGAGACCCAGTACTTC.

This clonotype was observed at least ten times. The V and J genes are TRBV7-3 and TRBJ2-1, with 9 bases matching TRBD2. Germline-derived CDR1 and CDR2 are SGHTA and FQGTGA. V lost 1 base and J lost 10; bases outside the gene matches: 5. The CDR3 sequence is 14 residues long. CDR3 in DNA: TGTGCCAGCAGCTTAAAAGCGGGGGGTTTGGAGCAGTTCTTC. The encoded protein is CASSLKAGGLEQFF.